The next 27 T cell receptor beta chains were all read from a single sample in a study of blood T cells in healthy people across ages. For the second PCR, which ran for about 7 to 11 cycles, a sample-barcoded 5' primer and a J-beta primer mix were used. TCRdb fed the 5' RACE reads into MiXCR, producing one record per CDR3 protein. The sample shows hundreds of thousands of distinct CDR3 sequences, about 30% of them seen only once. Sequencing was performed on blood. These receptors originate from a woman of 80 years or more in good health.

This clonotype was recorded at least ten times. This chain connects TRBV7-2 to TRBJ2-5; TRBD2 matches at 7 bases. The length of the CDR3 is 15 residues. Germline CDR1 is SGHTA and CDR2 is FQGNSA. Trimming took 5 bases from V and 2 from J; bases not matched to a gene: 8. CDR3 region: CASSGVGGVQETQYF. DNA for the CDR3: TGTGCCAGCAGCGGAGTGGGGGGGGTGCAAGAGACCCAGTACTTC.

Many counts were recorded for this clonotype. The chain is built from TRBV12-3 or TRBV12-4 and TRBJ1-1, with D tentatively TRBD1 (5 bases). This CDR3 spans 13 amino acids. V gave up 4 bases and J gave up 4 bases, with 10 bases separating them. The CDR3 DNA is TGTGCCAGCAGTTCGGGGCTCTCCACTGAAGCTTTCTTT. Translation gives CASSSGLSTEAFF.

This clonotype has at least ten counts. The chain uses TRBV14 and TRBJ2-5; D tentatively reads TRBD1 or TRBD2 (6 bases each). V lost 7 bases and J 5 bases, leaving 14 bases between the germline ends. The CDR3 totals 13 residues. Germline values: CDR1 SGHDN, CDR2 FVKESK. The CDR3 DNA follows: TGTGCCAGCAAGGAGGGGGAGGAGGAGACCCAGTACTTC. This encodes CASKEGEEETQYF.

J is TRBJ2-1 and V is TRBV7-3; D perhaps matches TRBD1 (6 bases). Trimming took 6 bases from V and 9 from J, leaving 15 bases between them. The CDR3 contains 13 residues. Per the germline V gene, CDR1 is SGHTA and CDR2 is FQGTGA. This chain's CDR3 is CASSPEQGPEQFF. The DNA for the CDR3 is TGTGCCAGCAGTCCCGAACAGGGACCTGAGCAGTTCTTC.

In regard to this clonotype: A read error may explain this, as a much larger clone is one base away. The chain has TRBV6-5 and TRBJ1-2; 8 nucleotides match TRBD1. Germline values: CDR1 MNHEY, CDR2 SVGAGI. The CDR3 consists of 16 residues. The CDR3 loop reads CASSYGTGFSNHGYTF. The CDR3 DNA reads as TGTGCCAGCAGTTACGGGACAGGCTTTTCTAACCATGGCTACACCTTC.

Of note for this clonotype: Mismatch with germline at one junction end may stem from a read error. The chain is built from TRBV28 and TRBJ1-2; 7 nucleotides align to TRBD1. There are 13 residues in the CDR3. Germline loops: CDR1 MDHEN, CDR2 SYDVKM. Written as DNA, the CDR3 is TGTGCCAGCAGTCGACAGGGCAACTATGGCCACACCTTC. This sequence encodes CASSRQGNYGHTF.

This clonotype was seen at least ten times. Written as DNA, the CDR3 is TGTGCCAGCAGTTCCGGGACAGGGTTCTACGAGCAGTACTTC. Protein: CASSSGTGFYEQYF. V is TRBV6-6 and J is TRBJ2-7; 9 bases line up with TRBD1. The V gene end was trimmed by 4 bases and the J gene end by 3 bases; junction bases not matched to a gene: 4. CDR3 length: 14 amino acids. Germline assignment: CDR1 MNHNY and CDR2 SVGAGI (reference sequence).

This clonotype turned up a few times. The chain joins TRBV10-1 to TRBJ1-4, with D possibly matching TRBD1 (5 bases). Germline assignment: CDR1 WNHNN and CDR2 SYGVQD (reference sequence). The ends were cut back, 3 bases at V and 8 bases at J, with 16 bases in the middle. The CDR3 is 15 residues long. As DNA, the CDR3 is TGCGCCAGCAGTGAAGGAGGGGCAGAGGGCGAAAAACTGTTTTTT. Its translation is CASSEGGAEGEKLFF.

This clonotype was observed a handful of times. CDR3 region: CASSTRGTREQYF. CDR3 bases: TGTGCCAGTAGTACCAGAGGGACTAGGGAGCAGTACTTC. This chain uses TRBV19 with TRBJ2-7, with 8 bases identical to TRBD2. V trimming: 4 bases; J trimming: 7 bases; junction bases outside the gene matches: 6. CDR1 LNHDA and CDR2 SQIVND come from the germline V gene (reference sequence). This CDR3 contains 13 residues.

This clonotype showed up just a few times. The V and J genes are TRBV5-6 and TRBJ1-5; D unresolved. Trimming took 0 bases from V and 6 from J, leaving 10 bases between them. CDR3 length: 14 amino acids. Germline V CDR1 and CDR2: SGHDT, YYEEEE. The CDR3 DNA follows: TGTGCCAGCAGCTTGGGTTTAAGGCCTCAGCCCCAGCATTTT. The encoded protein is CASSLGLRPQPQHF.

This clonotype was recorded many times. The chain joins TRBV7-2 to TRBJ2-3, with D unresolved. The V end lost 5 bases, the J end lost 2 bases, and 11 bases lay between the germline ends. The length of the CDR3 is 14 residues. Germline lookup yields CDR1 SGHTA and CDR2 FQGNSA. CDR3 amino acids: CASSLGFSTDTQYF. The CDR3 DNA follows: TGTGCCAGCAGCCTGGGATTTTCCACAGATACGCAGTATTTT.

This chain links TRBV7-2 with TRBJ2-2, with D tentatively TRBD1 (6 bases). Trimming removed 1 base from V and 7 bases from J, with 13 bases in between. Germline CDR1 is SGHTA and CDR2 is FQGNSA. The CDR3 spans 15 residues. For the CDR3, the DNA is TGTGCCAGCAGCTTAGGTGGGGGCCGTAGCGGGGAGCTGTTTTTT. Protein sequence: CASSLGGGRSGELFF.

Notes on this clonotype: A much more abundant neighbour one base away suggests this may be a read error. The final CDR3 position lacks the conserved phenylalanine or tryptophan, pointing to a likely read error. The V call is TRBV15, the J call TRBJ2-1; 10 nucleotides line up with TRBD1. CDR1 and CDR2 from the germline V gene are LNHNV and YYDKDF (reference sequence). V dropped 5 bases and J dropped 9; count of bases not matched to a gene: 7. This CDR3 spans 14 amino acids. CDR3 sequence (DNA): TGTGCCACCAGCGGGGAGACAGGGGGCGTTGAGCAGTTCTCC. It translates to CATSGETGGVEQFS.

With regard to this clonotype: At one end the junction does not follow the germline gene, possibly because of a read error. The chain links TRBV5-4 to TRBJ2-6, with TRBD1 matching over 12 bases. The CDR3 consists of 18 residues. CDR1 and CDR2 from the germline V gene are SGHNT and YYREEE (reference sequence). In DNA, the CDR3 is TGTGCCAGCAGCCTACCGGGACAGGGGGCGTCAGGGGTCAACGTCCTGACTTTC. It specifies CASSLPGQGASGVNVLTF.

This clonotype was counted at least ten times. This chain uses TRBV11-2 with TRBJ2-5; TRBD2 is a possible D gene (6 bases). The V gene lost 5 bases and the J gene lost 5 bases, with 12 bases spanning the gap. Germline CDR1 is SGHAT and CDR2 is FQNNGV. The CDR3 runs 13 residues. Here the CDR3 reads CASSGGLYETQYF. CDR3 bases: TGTGCCAGCAGCGGGGGACTTTATGAGACCCAGTACTTC.

In this sample, this clonotype turned up many times. J is TRBJ2-5 and V is TRBV7-9; TRBD2 agrees at 13 bases. The CDR3 contains 16 residues. Germline values: CDR1 SEHNR, CDR2 FQNEAQ (reference sequence). V gave up 3 bases and J gave up 0 bases; unmatched junction bases: 1. In nucleotides, the CDR3 is TGTGCCAGCAGCTTGGGACTAGCGGGGAACCAAGAGACCCAGTACTTC. Encoded protein: CASSLGLAGNQETQYF.

This clonotype was counted a single time. The J gene is TRBJ2-5, the V gene TRBV5-1; D gene uncertain. Trimming pared 0 bases from V and 2 bases from J, leaving 14 bases between. This CDR3 contains 16 residues. Per the germline V gene, CDR1 is SGHRS and CDR2 is YFSETQ. This CDR3 is CASSLGTVSNQETQYF. CDR3 nucleotide sequence: TGCGCCAGCAGCTTGGGTACAGTCAGTAATCAAGAGACCCAGTACTTC. The entire variable domain, with the rest obtained from reference TRBV5-1 and TRBJ2-5, is as follows: KAGVTQTPRYLIKTRGQQVTLSCSPISGHRSVSWYQQTPGQGLQFLFEYFSETQRNKGNFPGRFSGRQFSNSRSEMNVSTLELGDSALYLCASSLGTVSNQETQYFGPGTRLLVL.

The table lists this clonotype with many counts. The chain recombines TRBV7-2 with TRBJ1-6; D gene uncertain. Germline CDR1 SGHTA, CDR2 FQGNSA. The CDR3 totals 15 residues. V lost 1 base, J lost 7 bases, and 11 bases lay in between. The CDR3 sequence is CASSLDMGLNSPLHF. CDR3 DNA sequence: TGTGCCAGCAGCTTAGATATGGGCTTGAATTCACCCCTCCACTTT.

Points on this clonotype: At one of its ends the junction is not consistent with the germline gene, which may arise from a read error. The gene calls are TRBV4-1 and TRBJ1-2; perhaps TRBD1 as D (5 bases). The CDR3 sequence is 15 residues long. Looked up from germline, CDR1 is MGHRA and CDR2 is YSYEKL. In DNA form, the CDR3 reads TGCGCCAGCAGCCAAGGCAGGGCGCCTAACTATAGCTACACCTTC. It codes for CASSQGRAPNYSYTF.

The rearrangement links TRBV12-3 or TRBV12-4 to TRBJ2-6, with TRBD2 matching over 11 bases. The CDR3 runs 17 residues. V lost 7 bases and J lost 0; bases outside the gene matches: 5. The CDR3 sequence is CASTKLAGVSGANVLTF. Written as DNA, the CDR3 is TGTGCCAGCACTAAACTAGCGGGAGTCTCTGGGGCCAACGTCCTGACTTTC.

This clonotype has ten or more counts. V gene TRBV12-3 or TRBV12-4 combines with J gene TRBJ1-1; D ambiguous. This CDR3 spans 16 amino acids. Trimming shortened V by 7 bases and J by 0 bases, and 18 bases separated the two germline ends. The CDR3 nucleotides read TGTGCCAGCAACCGACCGGTCCCGGGTTTGAACACTGAAGCTTTCTTT. Protein product: CASNRPVPGLNTEAFF.

V and J are TRBV5-3 and TRBJ2-3, with a possible D match to TRBD2 (6 bases). TRBV5-3 counts as an open reading frame of uncertain function. The CDR3 loop spans 15 amino acids. The germline V and J ends were trimmed by 0 bases and 2 bases, with 10 bases remaining between them. The CDR3 DNA follows: TGTGCCAGAAGCTTGGACAGGACTACCACAGATACGCAGTATTTT. This gives the protein CARSLDRTTTDTQYF.

As for this clonotype: This may be a read error: a much more frequent sequence differs by one nucleotide. This rearrangement joins TRBV12-3 or TRBV12-4 to TRBJ2-3; the D gene is possibly TRBD1 (5 bases). There are 14 residues in the CDR3. The DNA of the CDR3 is TGTGCCAGCAGTTACAGTCAGGGCCCAGATGCGCAGTATTTT. This translates into CASSYSQGPDAQYF.

This clonotype was seen only once. Relative to the germline gene, one junction end is altered; a read error may explain this. This chain uses TRBV6-5 with TRBJ2-3, with D possibly called TRBD1 or TRBD2 (5 bases each). Looked up from germline, CDR1 is MNHEY and CDR2 is SVGAGI. The CDR3 sequence is 16 residues long. The CDR3 region has the DNA TGTGCCAGCAGCTACTCGGTATCAGGGACCGGGGATACGCAGTATTTT. Protein: CASSYSVSGTGDTQYF.

This clonotype was observed many times. For the CDR3, the DNA is TGTGCCAGCAGCTTAGTGTCTAATTCACCCCTCCACTTT. Protein product: CASSLVSNSPLHF. The V gene is TRBV7-2, the J gene TRBJ1-6; D uncertain. CDR1 and CDR2 (germline): SGHTA, FQGNSA. This CDR3 is 13 amino acids long. V was cut by 1 base and J by 6 bases, with 4 bases left in between.

Concerning this clonotype: A read error may be the cause here, since a much bigger clone is one base away. CDR3 loop: CSASQKYNEQYF. The CDR3 DNA reads as TGCAGTGCTAGTCAAAAATACAATGAGCAGTACTTC. The chain combines TRBV20-1 with TRBJ2-1; D unresolved. Near its end, the DNA agrees better with TRBJ2-7, so the J call may be wrong. The CDR3 has 12 amino acids. The germline V gene has CDR1 DFQATT and CDR2 SNEGSKA (reference sequence).

The rearrangement uses TRBV4-3 and TRBJ1-5; D not resolved. Looked up from germline, CDR1 is LGHNA and CDR2 is YSLEER. CDR3 size: 15 residues. V gave up 0 bases and J gave up 4 bases, with 10 bases separating them. The CDR3 protein is CASSQDSMGNQPQHF. CDR3 coding DNA: TGCGCCAGCAGCCAAGATTCAATGGGGAATCAGCCCCAGCATTTT.